The 24 T cell receptor beta chains below come from one sample, sequenced in a study of identical twins. TCRdb reprocessed the 5' RACE reads via MiXCR and lists one record per CDR3 protein. The table lists about 220,000 distinct CDR3 sequences, around 10% of them singletons. Sequenced: memory (CD45RO+) T cells sorted from blood. These TCRs come from a woman aged 18-30 years in good health.

This clonotype was recorded at least ten times. The J gene is TRBJ1-6, the V gene TRBV27, with 7 bases lining up with TRBD1. J lost 6 bases, V lost 8 bases, and 10 bases had no gene match. The CDR3 length is 15 residues. Looked up from germline, CDR1 is MNHEY and CDR2 is SMNVEV (reference sequence). In DNA, the CDR3 is TGTGCCAGCGGTCCTGTGGACAGGCCTAATTCACCCCTCCACTTT. This gives the protein CASGPVDRPNSPLHF.

This clonotype was found a few times. The chain joins TRBV14 to TRBJ2-1, with D possibly being TRBD1 (6 bases). Trimming stripped 4 bases from V and 5 bases from J, with 15 bases between. From germline, CDR1 is SGHDN and CDR2 FVKESK. This CDR3 is built from 15 residues. The CDR3 sequence is CASSPPGTTNNEQFF. CDR3 nucleotide sequence: TGTGCCAGCAGCCCACCCGGGACAACAAACAATGAGCAGTTCTTC.

This clonotype was counted ten times or more. The chain carries TRBV29-1 and TRBJ1-1; D unresolved. This CDR3 has 12 residues. The germline V gene has CDR1 SQVTM and CDR2 ANQGSEA. Deletions cut 6 bases from V and 0 bases from J, with 8 bases between. The DNA for the CDR3 is TGCAGCGTCAATGAGGTGAACACTGAAGCTTTCTTT. Its translation is CSVNEVNTEAFF.

This clonotype was counted many times. The V call is TRBV4-2, the J call TRBJ2-7; D gene ambiguous. Trimming removed 4 bases at V and 6 bases at J, with 10 bases between. The CDR3 contains 12 residues. The germline gives CDR1 LGHNA, CDR2 YNFKEQ. For the CDR3, the DNA is TGTGCCAGCAGCCTTATACATAGCGAGCAGTACTTC. Residues: CASSLIHSEQYF.

This clonotype turned up a few times. The chain uses TRBV4-3 and TRBJ2-7; unclear D gene. This CDR3 has 15 amino acids. Trimming left V 0 bases short and J 2 bases short, with 11 bases between. Germline-derived CDR1 and CDR2 are LGHNA and YSLEER. The CDR3 loop is CASSQDSHLTYEQYF. DNA for the CDR3: TGCGCCAGCAGCCAAGATTCCCACTTAACCTACGAGCAGTACTTC.

A note on this clonotype: At one end, the junction sequence differs from germline, possibly due to a read error. The chain combines TRBV12-3 or TRBV12-4 with TRBJ2-1, with D possibly being TRBD2 (6 bases). The CDR3 runs 18 residues. The CDR3 region is CAISLEGLPLSSYNEQFF. In nucleotides, the CDR3 is TGTGCCATCAGTTTGGAGGGTTTGCCTCTCAGCTCCTACAATGAGCAGTTCTTC.

The chain employs TRBV2 and TRBJ2-5; D is unresolved. Per germline, CDR1 SNHLY and CDR2 FYNNEI. With 3 bases removed from V and 3 bases from J, the gap between germline ends came to 14 bases. The CDR3 covers 15 residues. Written as DNA, the CDR3 is TGTGCCAGCAGTGAGGCTAACCCCATGGAAGAGACCCAGTACTTC. This sequence encodes CASSEANPMEETQYF.

This clonotype has at least ten counts. The chain combines TRBV6-5 with TRBJ2-5; D uncertain. The CDR3 consists of 12 residues. The germline V gene encodes CDR1 MNHEY and CDR2 SVGAGI. Trimming removed 3 bases from V and 7 bases from J, with 9 bases in between. CDR3 nucleotide sequence: TGTGCCAGCAGTTATATACGTGGGACCCAGTACTTC. Its translation: CASSYIRGTQYF.

In regard to this clonotype: An end of the junction differs from the germline gene, which may be a read error. The chain has TRBV5-1 and TRBJ2-7; the match to TRBD2 covers 13 bases. This CDR3 has 13 residues. Per germline, CDR1 SGHRS and CDR2 YFSETQ. DNA for the CDR3: TGCGCCAGCAGTTCGGGACTAGCGGGACTAGCCCGGTTC. Its translation: CASSSGLAGLARF. The whole variable domain, filled in from reference TRBV5-1 and TRBJ2-7, reads KAGVTQTPRYLIKTRGQQVTLSCSPISGHRSVSWYQQTPGQGLQFLFEYFSETQRNKGNFPGRFSGRQFSNSRSEMNVSTLELGDSALYLCASSSGLAGLARFGPGTRLTVT.

In its sample, this clonotype was seen a few times. This chain joins TRBV18 and TRBJ1-5; D is undetermined. The CDR3 totals 13 residues. The germline V gene has CDR1 KGHSH and CDR2 LQKENI. V gave up 2 bases and J gave up 7 bases, with 9 bases separating them. The CDR3 sequence is CASSPVDGQPQHF. As DNA, the CDR3 is TGTGCCAGCTCACCAGTCGACGGGCAGCCCCAGCATTTT.

There are many counts of this clonotype. V gene TRBV27 combines with J gene TRBJ1-5, with D possibly being TRBD1 (5 bases). V was pared by 6 bases and J by 2 bases, with 8 bases between. Germline V gives CDR1 MNHEY, CDR2 SMNVEV (reference sequence). The CDR3 consists of 13 residues. Written as DNA, the CDR3 is TGTGCCAGCAGCGGGACCCGCAATCAGCCCCAGCATTTT. Its protein is CASSGTRNQPQHF.

This clonotype was seen many times. J is TRBJ2-5 and V is TRBV5-1; 8 nucleotides line up with TRBD1. Germline CDR1 and CDR2: SGHRS and YFSETQ. This CDR3 comprises 13 residues. J was trimmed by 5 bases and V by 3 bases; bases with no gene match: 3. Written as DNA, the CDR3 is TGCGCCAGCAGCTGGACAGGGATTGAGACCCAGTACTTC. The encoded protein is CASSWTGIETQYF.

This clonotype appeared a few times. The V and J genes are TRBV24-1 and TRBJ2-2; the D gene is possibly TRBD1 (6 bases). This CDR3 region has 14 residues. Germline CDR1 KGHDR, CDR2 SFDVKD. Trimming took off 6 bases at V and 4 bases at J, with 11 bases between the two ends. CDR3 sequence reads: CATSTGLFTGELFF. CDR3 DNA sequence: TGTGCCACCAGTACAGGGTTATTCACCGGGGAGCTGTTTTTT.

This clonotype was seen a handful of times. CDR3 loop: CASSPRLSYGYTF. CDR3 nucleotide sequence: TGTGCCAGCAGCCCCCGACTTTCTTATGGCTACACCTTC. This sequence joins TRBV9 and TRBJ1-2; D is undetermined. Germline V gene data show CDR1 as SGDLS and CDR2 as YYNGEE. Trimming cost V 4 bases and J 5 bases, with 12 bases left between them. CDR3 length: 13 residues. Full variable domain (rest looked up from reference TRBV9 and TRBJ1-2): DSGVTQTPKHLITATGQRVTLRCSPRSGDLSVYWYQQSLDQGLQFLIQYYNGEERAKGNILERFSAQQFPDLHSELNLSSLELGDSALYFCASSPRLSYGYTFGSGTRLTVV.

This clonotype has ten or more counts. The V gene is TRBV7-9, the J gene TRBJ2-7, with D tentatively TRBD2 (6 bases). Deletions cut 1 base from V and 0 bases from J, with 10 bases between. The CDR3 has 15 residues. CDR1 and CDR2 (germline): SEHNR, FQNEAQ (reference sequence). The CDR3 is CASSLVRETSYEQYF. The CDR3 nucleotides read TGTGCCAGCAGCTTAGTCCGGGAGACCTCCTACGAGCAGTACTTC.

This clonotype has more than one count but fewer than ten. V usage is TRBV20-1 and J usage is TRBJ2-7; 11 positions match TRBD2. V shed 1 base, J shed 5 bases, and the junction held 7 bases outside the gene matches. The CDR3 totals 15 residues. CDR1 and CDR2 from the germline V gene are DFQATT and SNEGSKA (reference sequence). The CDR3 here is CSARVTLAGGNEQYF. The CDR3 DNA follows: TGCAGTGCTAGAGTTACCCTAGCGGGGGGTAACGAGCAGTACTTC.

The chain is built from TRBV20-1 and TRBJ2-2; maybe TRBD2 (5 bases). CDR3 size: 13 residues. Germline-derived CDR1 and CDR2 are DFQATT and SNEGSKA (reference sequence). Trimming took off 6 bases at V and 10 bases at J, with 18 bases between the two ends. CDR3 sequence reads: CSAHDYLGEELFF. The CDR3, as DNA: TGCAGTGCCCACGACTATTTAGGCGAGGAGCTGTTTTTT.

The chain is built from TRBV14 and TRBJ1-2; weak D call: TRBD1 (5 bases). This CDR3 spans 15 amino acids. CDR1 SGHDN and CDR2 FVKESK come from the germline V gene. Trimming cost V 3 bases and J 4 bases, with 15 bases left between them. CDR3 in DNA: TGTGCCAGCAGCCAGCAGGGATTCGGTATCTATGGCTACACCTTC. Translated, it gives CASSQQGFGIYGYTF.

The chain couples TRBV27 to TRBJ1-2; D remains ambiguous. V lost 3 bases, J lost 2 bases, and 10 bases lay in between. The CDR3 length is 14 residues. Germline CDR1 MNHEY, CDR2 SMNVEV (reference sequence). The CDR3 sequence: CASSFARRNYGYTF. CDR3 coding DNA: TGTGCCAGCAGTTTCGCGCGGAGGAACTATGGCTACACCTTC.

This clonotype was seen a few times. The genes are TRBV7-9 and TRBJ2-1; either TRBD1 or TRBD2 may fit D (5 bases each). The CDR3 has 13 amino acids. The germline gives CDR1 SEHNR, CDR2 FQNEAQ (reference sequence). V was shortened by 1 base and J by 7 bases, with 8 bases between the two germline ends. The CDR3 DNA sequence: TGTGCCAGCAGCTTAGTATGGGGGAATGAGCAGTTCTTC. Translated, it gives CASSLVWGNEQFF.

This clonotype was detected a few times. This chain connects TRBV5-1 to TRBJ1-2; no clear D gene. Trimming stripped 1 base from V and 2 bases from J, with 9 bases between. This CDR3 contains 14 residues. Germline CDR1 reads SGHRS; CDR2 reads YFSETQ. This chain's CDR3 is CASSLNRYNYGYTF. The CDR3 coding sequence is TGCGCCAGCAGCTTGAACAGATACAACTATGGCTACACCTTC.

The CDR3 here is CASSLGLAETQYF. In DNA form, the CDR3 reads TGTGCCAGCAGCCTAGGACTAGCGGAGACCCAGTACTTC. The J gene is TRBJ2-5, the V gene TRBV9, with TRBD2 identical over 9 bases. Trimming cost V 4 bases and J 5 bases; bases outside gene matches: 3. From germline, CDR1 is SGDLS and CDR2 YYNGEE. The CDR3 sequence is 13 residues long.

There are a few counts of this clonotype. The V gene is TRBV20-1, the J gene TRBJ2-3; 9 bases are shared with TRBD2. CDR3 length: 13 amino acids. Germline V gene lookup returns CDR1 DFQATT and CDR2 SNEGSKA (reference sequence). The V and J ends lost 5 bases and 4 bases, in that order; junction bases with no gene match: 4. CDR3 nucleotide sequence: TGCAGTGCTGACAGGACTAGCGCAGATACGCAGTATTTT. It translates to CSADRTSADTQYF.

This clonotype was recorded at least ten times. The rearrangement uses TRBV12-3 or TRBV12-4 and TRBJ2-3, with 11 bases identical to TRBD2. The ends lost 6 bases at V and 6 bases at J; junction bases unmatched: 8. CDR3 length equals 15 residues. The CDR3 sequence is CASRSLAGGRDTQYF. CDR3 DNA sequence: TGTGCCAGCAGATCCCTAGCGGGAGGAAGGGATACGCAGTATTTT.